This is a list of T cell receptor beta chains from one sample in a study of blood T cell repertoires in COVID-19. Produced via immunoSEQ multiplex PCR; TCRdb's table is partial and in-frame only. The sample includes roughly 36,000 clones, more than 80% of them seen just once. The sequencing input was peripheral blood. The receptors were sampled from a man between 60 and 75 years old with acute or convalescent COVID-19. Both conserved end residues are part of each CDR3.

V,CDR3
TRBV7-2,CASSPDWRGYNEQFF
TRBV30,CAWSVRTSGIRSGETQYF
TRBV5-6,CASSLGHLYGYTF
TRBV10-3,CAIGVDQNTEAFF
TRBV14,CASSQTGLSANTIYF
TRBV15,CATGGRGTYEQYF
TRBV11-2,CASSLKLAGVGDTQYF
TRBV18,CASSARVDTNEQFF
TRBV7-2,CASSPNGGPNEKLFF
TRBV18,CASSPLVTDTQYF
TRBV7-2,CASREGGGTSGYTF
TRBV19,CASSIEPSRDTQYF
TRBV6-2/TRBV6-3,CASSFLSNQPQHF
TRBV19,CASMTSGGLEGNEQFF
TRBV7-2,CASSPQGALNTEAFF